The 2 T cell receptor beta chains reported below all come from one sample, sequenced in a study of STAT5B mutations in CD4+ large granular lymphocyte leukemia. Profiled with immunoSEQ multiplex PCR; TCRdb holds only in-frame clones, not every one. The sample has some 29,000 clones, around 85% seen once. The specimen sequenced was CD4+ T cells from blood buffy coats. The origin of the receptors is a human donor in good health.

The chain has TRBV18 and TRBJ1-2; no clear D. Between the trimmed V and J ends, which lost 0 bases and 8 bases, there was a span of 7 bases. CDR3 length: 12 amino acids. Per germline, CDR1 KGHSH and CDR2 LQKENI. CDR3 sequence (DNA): TGTGCCAGCTCACCACCTGGGTTAGGCTACACCTTC. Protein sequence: CASSPPGLGYTF. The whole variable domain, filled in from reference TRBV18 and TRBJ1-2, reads NAGVMQNPRHLVRRRGQEARLRCSPMKGHSHVYWYRQLPEEGLKFMVYLQKENIIDESGMPKERFSAEFPKEGPSILRIQQVVRGDSAAYFCASSPPGLGYTFGSGTRLTVV.

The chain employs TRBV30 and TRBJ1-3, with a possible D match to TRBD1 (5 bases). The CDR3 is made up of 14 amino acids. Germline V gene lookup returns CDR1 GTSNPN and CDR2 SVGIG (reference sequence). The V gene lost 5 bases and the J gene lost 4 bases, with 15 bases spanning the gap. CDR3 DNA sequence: TGTGCCTGGTCGACAGCCCTCGGGGGAAACACCATATATTTT. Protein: CAWSTALGGNTIYF.